This TCR beta chain was sequenced for a study of T-cell memory formation after mild COVID-19 (dated by TCRdb to about 2021). Broadly, across the study: TCR sequence clusters from the two donors were largely donor specific. Two young, previously healthy adult volunteers, one female and one male, were included in the cohort. T-cell clones expanding and contracting after mild COVID-19 in a couple of donors were tracked by longitudinal TCRalpha and TCRbeta repertoire sequencing.

Ficoll-Paque density gradient centrifugation was the method used to isolate PBMCs. The reads were generated on an Illumina NovaSeq 6000. Using 5'RACE with constant-segment primers, TCRalpha and TCRbeta cDNA libraries were constructed, with sample barcodes and unique molecular identifiers added in the process. RNA was extracted from every sample with Trizol reagent. Libraries were amplified in two PCR steps, with a second sample barcode and Illumina TruSeq adapters added in the second step. Sequencing of the libraries was done on an Illumina NovaSeq, producing 2 x 150 bp paired-end reads. In the original analysis: The reads were demultiplexed and collapsed into UMI-guided consensus sequences using migec v1.2.7. With mixcr v2.1.11, UMI consensuses were aligned to TRA and TRB V and J templates and assembled into clonotypes. Expanded or contracted clonotypes were those called significant by both edgeR and NoisET, with noise models trained on biological replicates. For edgeR calls, the cutoffs were a false discovery rate-adjusted p below 0.01 and a log2 fold-change threshold of 1. As an exploratory analysis of dynamics, max-normalized trajectories of the 1000 most abundant clonotypes were examined by PCA with hierarchical clustering. Each responding clone was given a CD4 or CD8 phenotype based on the CD4+ and CD8+ repertoires, which had been sequenced separately. TCRdb reprocessed the public reads (quality trimming at Q25 with fastp, clone calling with MiXCR) and kept in-frame beta chains. When rows share a CDR3 protein, they turn into one entry using the most common DNA and genes. The V and J calls here are based on TCRdb, not the publication. The sample contains just over 350,000 distinct CDR3 sequences, 14% of them found a single time. Under 25% of the sample is in the top ten clones.

Based on the germline V gene, the CDR1 and CDR2 sequences are SGHTA and FQGTGA. The CDR3, from cysteine to phenylalanine, totals 15 residues. Only the CDR3 DNA is retained, 45 bases long and in frame from the first base. V is shortened by 0 bases, J by 2 bases, and the region joining them spans 10 bases. Comment on this clonotype: Its antigen is unknown. Per-base quality was not reported, and no clone a single base away is much larger than it.

General study outcomes and caveats: Some responding clones were found in pre-infection memory, which suggests that pre-existing cross-reactive memory T cells took part in the SARS-CoV-2 response. The study included only a couple of mild cases, and larger cohorts that include severe cases with pre-infection samples were judged to be necessary. Balanced CD4/CD8 phenotypes were observed for clones contracting from day 15 to 85, whereas a bias towards CD4+ was observed for a second wave of clones expanding from day 15 to 37. SARS-CoV-2 specificity was not confirmed for the second-wave clones peaking on day 37. Contracting CD4+ clones were located mainly in the CM and EM memory subsets, whereas CD8+ clones were found to be enriched in EMRA.

This chain joins TRBV7-3 to TRBJ2-5; the D segment cannot be called with confidence. This sequence was found in a man aged 18 to 29 who had mild COVID-19 (a few samples of this study predate the infection). The sample titles of this study are shuffled in the database, so cell type and time point are left out; the donor was told from shared clones. The sequencing input was PBMCs or a T cell subset sorted from them (not recorded which). In nucleotide form, the sequence is TGTGCCAGCAGCTTAACGTCGGACGAGCAAGAGACCCAGTACTTC. This translates into CASSLTSDEQETQYF.